The 10 T cell receptor beta chains given below trace back to one sample, sequenced in a study of control samples from healthy donors and cancer patients. Sequencing was performed with immunoSEQ multiplex PCR; in TCRdb, only in-frame clones are kept and a portion is missing. The repertoire holds 130,000 or so clones, around 92% seen once, with 2.1% in the top ten. The sample consisted of blood. The receptors shown here come from a woman aged 50 to 60 in good health.

The genes are TRBV11-2 and TRBJ2-7, with 8 nucleotides matching TRBD1. The CDR3 is made up of 13 amino acids. Trimming removed 1 base from V and 6 bases from J; junction bases left unmatched: 2. Germline V gene data show CDR1 as SGHAT and CDR2 as FQNNGV. The CDR3 sequence is CASSLGQGSEQYF. The CDR3 DNA reads as TGTGCCAGCAGCTTAGGACAGGGGAGCGAGCAGTACTTC.

The chain uses TRBV6-5 and TRBJ2-3; D may correspond to TRBD1 or TRBD2 (6 bases each). The V and J ends lost 4 bases and 4 bases respectively, with 18 bases between them. The germline gives CDR1 MNHEY, CDR2 SVGAGI. This CDR3 region has 16 residues. CDR3 in DNA: TGTGCCAGCAGTTTCCGGGCCCCTGGGGGGCCAGATACGCAGTATTTT. Its protein is CASSFRAPGGPDTQYF.

This clone was detected only once. This chain links TRBV29-1 with TRBJ2-1; D remains ambiguous. With 3 bases removed from V and 9 bases from J, the gap between germline ends came to 12 bases. There are 12 residues in the CDR3. The V gene's germline CDR1 is SQVTM and CDR2 ANQGSEA. The CDR3 protein is CSVDGEASEQFF. The CDR3 nucleotides are TGCAGCGTTGACGGTGAAGCGTCTGAGCAGTTCTTC.

CDR3 in amino acids: CASSEPGQRPNTEAFF. CDR3 sequence (DNA): TGCGCCAGCAGCGAGCCGGGACAGCGTCCGAACACTGAAGCTTTCTTT. The chain joins TRBV5-1 to TRBJ1-1; 7 nucleotides match TRBD1. With 4 bases clipped from V and 1 base from J, the junction kept 10 bases outside the gene matches. Germline loops: CDR1 SGHRS, CDR2 YFSETQ. The length of the CDR3 is 16 residues.

The V and J genes are TRBV19 and TRBJ2-5; D unresolved. Germline CDR1 LNHDA, CDR2 SQIVND (reference sequence). V was trimmed by 4 bases and J by 5 bases, leaving 17 bases between them. This CDR3 spans 15 amino acids. CDR3 protein: CASSTQSRKPETQYF. CDR3 nucleotides: TGTGCCAGTAGTACCCAGTCCCGCAAACCGGAGACCCAGTACTTC.

The genes are TRBV6-1 and TRBJ1-5; 8 bases are a match to TRBD1. There are 15 residues in the CDR3. The J segment lost 3 bases and the V segment lost 2 bases, leaving 3 bases of the junction unmatched. Germline CDR1 MNHNS, CDR2 SASEGT. The CDR3: CASSEWGQANQPQHF. CDR3 nucleotide sequence: TGTGCCAGCAGTGAATGGGGACAGGCCAATCAGCCCCAGCATTTT.

The chain carries TRBV19 and TRBJ1-2, with unresolved D. The CDR3 totals 15 residues. The V gene's germline CDR1 is LNHDA and CDR2 SQIVND (reference sequence). Between the trimmed V and J ends, which lost 7 bases and 1 base, there was a span of 16 bases. In DNA, the CDR3 is TGTGCCAGTACCAACGGGCAGGTTGTTAACTATGGCTACACCTTC. This translates into CASTNGQVVNYGYTF.

The chain couples TRBV18 to TRBJ2-6; D possibly corresponds to TRBD1 (6 bases). The CDR3 is 16 residues long. V lost 5 bases and J lost 4, with 15 bases in between. Germline CDR1 and CDR2: KGHSH and LQKENI. For the CDR3, the DNA is TGTGCCAGCTCAACCGGACAGACGATGGGGGCCAACGTCCTGACTTTC. Its protein is CASSTGQTMGANVLTF.

V is TRBV5-6 and J is TRBJ2-7; D not certain. The CDR3 has 13 amino acids. V was clipped by 0 bases and J by 3 bases, with 7 bases between them. The germline V gene encodes CDR1 SGHDT and CDR2 YYEEEE. The CDR3: CASSLDGSYEQYF. The CDR3 DNA is TGTGCCAGCAGCTTGGACGGCAGCTACGAGCAGTACTTC. The full variable domain, completed using reference TRBV5-6 and TRBJ2-7, is DAGVTQSPTHLIKTRGQQVTLRCSPKSGHDTVSWYQQALGQGPQFIFQYYEEEERQRGNFPDRFSGHQFPNYSSELNVNALLLGDSALYLCASSLDGSYEQYFGPGTRLTVT.

The V and J genes are TRBV6-6 and TRBJ1-1, with D possibly TRBD1 on 5 matching bases. CDR1 is MNHNY and CDR2 is SVGAGI in the germline V gene (reference sequence). V was shortened by 3 bases and J by 1 base, with 9 bases between the two germline ends. The CDR3 runs 14 residues. The CDR3 region has the DNA TGTGCCAGCAGTTATCTCGACAGGAACACTGAAGCTTTCTTT. Residues: CASSYLDRNTEAFF.